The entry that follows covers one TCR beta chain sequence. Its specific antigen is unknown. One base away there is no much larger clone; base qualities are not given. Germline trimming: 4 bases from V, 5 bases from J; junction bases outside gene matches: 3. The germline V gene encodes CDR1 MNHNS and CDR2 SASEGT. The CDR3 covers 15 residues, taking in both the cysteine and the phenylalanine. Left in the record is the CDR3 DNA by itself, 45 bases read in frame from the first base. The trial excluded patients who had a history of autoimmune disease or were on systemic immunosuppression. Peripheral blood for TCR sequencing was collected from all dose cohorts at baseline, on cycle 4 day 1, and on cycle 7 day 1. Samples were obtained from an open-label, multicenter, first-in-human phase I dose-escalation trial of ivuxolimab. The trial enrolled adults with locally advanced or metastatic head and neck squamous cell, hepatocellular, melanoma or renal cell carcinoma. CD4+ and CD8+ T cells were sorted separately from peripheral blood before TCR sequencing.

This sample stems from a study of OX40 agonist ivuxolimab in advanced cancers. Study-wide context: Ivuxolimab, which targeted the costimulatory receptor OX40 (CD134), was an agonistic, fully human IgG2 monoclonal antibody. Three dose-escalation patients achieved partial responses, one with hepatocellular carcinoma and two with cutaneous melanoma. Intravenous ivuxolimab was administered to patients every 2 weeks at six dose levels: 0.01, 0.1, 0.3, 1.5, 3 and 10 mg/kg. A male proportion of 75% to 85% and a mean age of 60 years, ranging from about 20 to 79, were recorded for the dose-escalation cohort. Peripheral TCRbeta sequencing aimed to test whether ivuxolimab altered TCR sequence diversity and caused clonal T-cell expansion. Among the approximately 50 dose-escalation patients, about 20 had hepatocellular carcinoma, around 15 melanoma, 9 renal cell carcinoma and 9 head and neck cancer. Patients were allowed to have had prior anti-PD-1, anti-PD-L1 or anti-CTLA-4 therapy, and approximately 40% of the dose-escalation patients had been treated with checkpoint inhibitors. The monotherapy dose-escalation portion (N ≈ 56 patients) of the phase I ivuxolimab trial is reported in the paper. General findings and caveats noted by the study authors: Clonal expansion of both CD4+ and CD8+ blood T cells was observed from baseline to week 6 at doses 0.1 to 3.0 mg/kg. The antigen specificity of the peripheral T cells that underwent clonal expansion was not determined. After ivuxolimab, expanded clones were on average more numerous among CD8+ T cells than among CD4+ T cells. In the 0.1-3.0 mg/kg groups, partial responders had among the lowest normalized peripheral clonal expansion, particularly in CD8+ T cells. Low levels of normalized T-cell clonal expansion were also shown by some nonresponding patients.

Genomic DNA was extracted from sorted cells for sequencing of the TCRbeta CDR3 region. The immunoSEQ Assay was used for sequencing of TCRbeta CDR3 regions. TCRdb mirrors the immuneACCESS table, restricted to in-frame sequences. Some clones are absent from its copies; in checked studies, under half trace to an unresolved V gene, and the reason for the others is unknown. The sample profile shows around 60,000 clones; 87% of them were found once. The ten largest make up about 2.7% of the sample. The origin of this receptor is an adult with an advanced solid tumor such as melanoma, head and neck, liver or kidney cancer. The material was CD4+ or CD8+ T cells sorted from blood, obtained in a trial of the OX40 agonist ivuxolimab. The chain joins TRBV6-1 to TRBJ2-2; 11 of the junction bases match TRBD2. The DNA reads TGTGCCAGCAGTGCACTAGCGGGAGTAACCGGGGAGCTGTTTTTT. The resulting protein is CASSALAGVTGELFF.